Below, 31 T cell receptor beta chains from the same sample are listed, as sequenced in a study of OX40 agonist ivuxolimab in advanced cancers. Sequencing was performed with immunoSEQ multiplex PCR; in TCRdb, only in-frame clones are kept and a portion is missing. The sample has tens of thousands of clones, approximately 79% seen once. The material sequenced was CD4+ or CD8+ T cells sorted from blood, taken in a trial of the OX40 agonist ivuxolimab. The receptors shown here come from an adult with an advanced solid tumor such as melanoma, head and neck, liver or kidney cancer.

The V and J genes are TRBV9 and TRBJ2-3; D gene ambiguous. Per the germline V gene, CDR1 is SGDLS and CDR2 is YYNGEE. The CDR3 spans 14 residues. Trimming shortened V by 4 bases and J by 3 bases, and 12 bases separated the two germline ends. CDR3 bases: TGTGCCAGCAGCCCCCGGGCCCAAACAGATACGCAGTATTTT. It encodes CASSPRAQTDTQYF.

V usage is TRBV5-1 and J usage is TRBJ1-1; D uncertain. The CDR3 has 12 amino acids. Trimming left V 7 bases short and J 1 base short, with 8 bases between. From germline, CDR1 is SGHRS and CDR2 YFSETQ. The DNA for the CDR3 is TGCGCCAGCTGTAGGACGAACACTGAAGCTTTCTTT. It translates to CASCRTNTEAFF.

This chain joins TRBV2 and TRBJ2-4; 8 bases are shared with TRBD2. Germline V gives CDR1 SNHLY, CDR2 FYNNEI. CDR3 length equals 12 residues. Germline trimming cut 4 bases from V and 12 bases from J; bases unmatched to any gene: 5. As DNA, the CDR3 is TGTGCCAGCAGTGTAGCGGGAAATTATCAGTACTTC. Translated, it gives CASSVAGNYQYF.

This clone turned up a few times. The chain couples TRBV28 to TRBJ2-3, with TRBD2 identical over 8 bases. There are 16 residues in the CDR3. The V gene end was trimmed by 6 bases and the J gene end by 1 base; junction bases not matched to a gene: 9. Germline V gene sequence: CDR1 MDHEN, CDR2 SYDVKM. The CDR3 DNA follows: TGTGCCAGCAGCTCTTGGAGTAGCGGGGGCACAGATACGCAGTATTTT. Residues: CASSSWSSGGTDTQYF. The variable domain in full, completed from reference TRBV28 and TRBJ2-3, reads DVKVTQSSRYLVKRTGEKVFLECVQDMDHENMFWYRQDPGLGLRLIYFSYDVKMKEKGDIPEGYSVSREKKERFSLILESASTNQTSMYLCASSSWSSGGTDTQYFGPGTRLTVL.

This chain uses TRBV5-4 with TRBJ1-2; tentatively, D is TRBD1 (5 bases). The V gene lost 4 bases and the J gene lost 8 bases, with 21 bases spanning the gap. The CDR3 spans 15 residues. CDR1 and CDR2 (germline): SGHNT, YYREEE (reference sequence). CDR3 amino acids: CASSPRQGTNGGYTF. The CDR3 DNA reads TGTGCCAGCAGCCCGAGGCAGGGTACCAATGGAGGCTACACCTTC.

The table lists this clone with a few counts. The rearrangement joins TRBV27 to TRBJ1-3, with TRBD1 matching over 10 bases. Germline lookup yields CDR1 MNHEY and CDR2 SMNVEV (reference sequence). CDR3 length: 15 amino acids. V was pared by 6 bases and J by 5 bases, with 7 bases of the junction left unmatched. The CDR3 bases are TGTGCCAGCAGCCCCGGGACAGGGGTGAGAAACACCATATATTTT. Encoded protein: CASSPGTGVRNTIYF.

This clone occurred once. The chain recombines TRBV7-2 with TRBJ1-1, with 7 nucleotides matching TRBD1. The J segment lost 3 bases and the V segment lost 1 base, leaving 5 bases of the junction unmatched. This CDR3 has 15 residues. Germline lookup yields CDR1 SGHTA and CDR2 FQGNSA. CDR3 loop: CASSLVWQGDTEAFF. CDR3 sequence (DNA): TGTGCCAGCAGCTTAGTGTGGCAGGGGGACACTGAAGCTTTCTTT.

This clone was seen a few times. For the CDR3, the DNA is TGTGCCAGCAGTATGAACACTGAAGCTTTCTTT. Translated: CASSMNTEAFF. The V call is TRBV6-5, the J call TRBJ1-1, with D unclear. Germline-derived CDR1 and CDR2 are MNHEY and SVGAGI. Trimming shortened V by 5 bases and J by 0 bases, and 1 base separated the two germline ends. The CDR3 is 11 amino acids.

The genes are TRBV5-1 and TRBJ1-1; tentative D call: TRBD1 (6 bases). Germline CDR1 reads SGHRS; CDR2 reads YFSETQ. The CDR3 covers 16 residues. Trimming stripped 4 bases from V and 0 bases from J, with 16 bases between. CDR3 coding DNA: TGCGCCAGCAGCCTACTGTTCAGGGGAATGAACACTGAAGCTTTCTTT. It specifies CASSLLFRGMNTEAFF.

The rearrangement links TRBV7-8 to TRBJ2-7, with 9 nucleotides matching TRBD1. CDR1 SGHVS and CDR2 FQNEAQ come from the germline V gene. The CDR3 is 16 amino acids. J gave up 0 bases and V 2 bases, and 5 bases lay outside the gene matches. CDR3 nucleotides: TGTGCCAGCAGCTTATCGCGGGACAGGGCCTCCTACGAGCAGTACTTC. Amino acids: CASSLSRDRASYEQYF.

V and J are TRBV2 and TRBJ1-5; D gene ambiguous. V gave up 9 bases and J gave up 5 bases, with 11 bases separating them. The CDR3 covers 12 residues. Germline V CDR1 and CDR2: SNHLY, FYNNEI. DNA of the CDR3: TGTGCCAGTGGAGGTCTAGATCAGCCCCAGCATTTT. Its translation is CASGGLDQPQHF.

This chain's CDR3 is CASSLGDPTDTQYF. In nucleotides, the CDR3 is TGTGCCAGCAGCTTAGGGGACCCCACAGATACGCAGTATTTT. The gene calls are TRBV7-9 and TRBJ2-3, with D perhaps assigned TRBD1 or TRBD2 (5 bases each). This CDR3 comprises 14 residues. Trimming left V 1 base short and J 2 bases short, with 7 bases between. Germline loops: CDR1 SEHNR, CDR2 FQNEAQ (reference sequence).

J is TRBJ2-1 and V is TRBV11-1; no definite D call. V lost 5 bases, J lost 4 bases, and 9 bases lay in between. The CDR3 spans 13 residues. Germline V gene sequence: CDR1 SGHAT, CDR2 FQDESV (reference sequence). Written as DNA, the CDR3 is TGTGCCAGCAGCATCGCTAGGTACAATGAGCAGTTCTTC. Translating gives CASSIARYNEQFF.

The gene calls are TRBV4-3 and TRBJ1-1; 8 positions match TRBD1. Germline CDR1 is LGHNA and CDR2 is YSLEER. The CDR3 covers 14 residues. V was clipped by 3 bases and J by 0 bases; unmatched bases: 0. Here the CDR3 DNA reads TGCGCCAGCAGCCAGGACAGGGTGAACACTGAAGCTTTCTTT. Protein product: CASSQDRVNTEAFF.

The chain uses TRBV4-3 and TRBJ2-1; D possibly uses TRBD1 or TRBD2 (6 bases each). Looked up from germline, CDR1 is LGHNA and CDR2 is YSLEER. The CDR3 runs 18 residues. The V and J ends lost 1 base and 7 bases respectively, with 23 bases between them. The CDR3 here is CASSQAVWRAPGANEQFF. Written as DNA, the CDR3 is TGCGCCAGCAGCCAAGCCGTATGGAGGGCCCCGGGGGCAAATGAGCAGTTCTTC.

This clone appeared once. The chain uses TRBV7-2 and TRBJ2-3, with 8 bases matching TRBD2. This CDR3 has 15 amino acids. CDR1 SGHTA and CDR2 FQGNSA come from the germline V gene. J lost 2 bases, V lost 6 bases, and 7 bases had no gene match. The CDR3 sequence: CASRTSAGATDTQYF. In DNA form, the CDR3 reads TGTGCCAGCAGGACGTCAGCGGGGGCCACAGATACGCAGTATTTT.

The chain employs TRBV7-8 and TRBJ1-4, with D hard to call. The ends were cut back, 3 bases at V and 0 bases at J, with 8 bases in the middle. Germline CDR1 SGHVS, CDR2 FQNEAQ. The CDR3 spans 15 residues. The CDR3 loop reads CASSLRTTTNEKLFF. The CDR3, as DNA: TGTGCCAGCAGCTTGAGGACTACAACTAATGAAAAACTGTTTTTT. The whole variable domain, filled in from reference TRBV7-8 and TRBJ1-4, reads GAGVSQSPRYKVAKRGQDVALRCDPISGHVSLFWYQQALGQGPEFLTYFQNEAQLDKSGLPSDRFFAERPEGSVSTLKIQRTQQEDSAVYLCASSLRTTTNEKLFFGSGTQLSVL.

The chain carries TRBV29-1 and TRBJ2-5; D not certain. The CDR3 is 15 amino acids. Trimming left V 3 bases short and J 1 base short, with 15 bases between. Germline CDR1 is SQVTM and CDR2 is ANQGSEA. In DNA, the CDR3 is TGCAGCGTTGATAGGAGTGGGCTAGGCCAAGAGACCCAGTACTTC. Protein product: CSVDRSGLGQETQYF.

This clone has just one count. The CDR3 sequence is CASSPPDRVIFYEQYF. The DNA of the CDR3 is TGCGCCAGCAGCCCCCCGGACAGGGTCATTTTCTACGAGCAGTACTTC. V gene TRBV5-1 combines with J gene TRBJ2-7; 8 positions match TRBD1. The CDR3 runs 16 residues. J was trimmed by 3 bases and V by 4 bases; bases with no gene match: 12. CDR1 is SGHRS, CDR2 YFSETQ, per germline. The full variable domain, in which reference TRBV5-1 and TRBJ2-7 provide the parts outside the CDR3, is KAGVTQTPRYLIKTRGQQVTLSCSPISGHRSVSWYQQTPGQGLQFLFEYFSETQRNKGNFPGRFSGRQFSNSRSEMNVSTLELGDSALYLCASSPPDRVIFYEQYFGPGTRLTVT.

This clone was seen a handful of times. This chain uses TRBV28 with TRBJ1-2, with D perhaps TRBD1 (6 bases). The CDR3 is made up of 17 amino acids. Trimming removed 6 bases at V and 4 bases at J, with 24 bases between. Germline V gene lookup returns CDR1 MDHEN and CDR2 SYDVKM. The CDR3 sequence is CASRPPGYREKGYGYTF. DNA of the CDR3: TGTGCCAGCAGACCTCCGGGGTACAGGGAAAAAGGCTATGGCTACACCTTC.

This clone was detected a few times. Here the CDR3 DNA reads TGTGCCAGCAGTTGGAGTTCCGGAAACACCATATATTTT. Translated, it gives CASSWSSGNTIYF. The chain joins TRBV28 to TRBJ1-3; D call uncertain. Trimming took off 4 bases at V and 4 bases at J, with 8 bases between the two ends. There are 13 residues in the CDR3. Germline V gives CDR1 MDHEN, CDR2 SYDVKM.

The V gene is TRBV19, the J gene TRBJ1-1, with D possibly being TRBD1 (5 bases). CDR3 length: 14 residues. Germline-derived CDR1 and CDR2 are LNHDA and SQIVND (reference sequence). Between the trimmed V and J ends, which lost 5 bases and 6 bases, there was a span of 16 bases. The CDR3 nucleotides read TGTGCCAGTAGTCCCCGGACACCCTCGGCTGAAGCTTTCTTT. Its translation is CASSPRTPSAEAFF.

The CDR3 DNA follows: TGTGCCAGCACACGGAAGGAAAAACTGTTTTTT. Amino acid sequence: CASTRKEKLFF. The V gene is TRBV25-1, the J gene TRBJ1-4; D remains unclear. CDR1 and CDR2 (germline): MGHDK, SYGVNS. The V end lost 7 bases, the J end lost 8 bases, and 8 bases lay between the germline ends. This CDR3 comprises 11 residues.

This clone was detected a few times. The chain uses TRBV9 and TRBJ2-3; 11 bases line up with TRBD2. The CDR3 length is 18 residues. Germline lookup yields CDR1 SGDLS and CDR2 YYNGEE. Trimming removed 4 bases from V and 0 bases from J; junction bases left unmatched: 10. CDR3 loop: CASSLLPGLAASTDTQYF. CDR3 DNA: TGTGCCAGCAGCCTCTTGCCGGGACTAGCGGCTAGCACAGATACGCAGTATTTT.

This chain's CDR3 is CASRGTALGYTF. The CDR3 nucleotides read TGTGCCAGCAGAGGGACTGCTCTGGGCTACACCTTC. The chain uses TRBV6-6 and TRBJ1-2, with D perhaps TRBD1 (5 bases). V was clipped by 6 bases and J by 8 bases, with 13 bases between them. This CDR3 comprises 12 residues. Germline CDR1 reads MNHNY; CDR2 reads SVGAGI (reference sequence).

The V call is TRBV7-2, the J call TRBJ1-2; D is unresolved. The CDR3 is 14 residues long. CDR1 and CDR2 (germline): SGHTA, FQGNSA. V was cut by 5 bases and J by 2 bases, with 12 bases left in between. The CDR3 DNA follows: TGTGCCAGCAGCCCCCCGGGGTACAACTATGGCTACACCTTC. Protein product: CASSPPGYNYGYTF.

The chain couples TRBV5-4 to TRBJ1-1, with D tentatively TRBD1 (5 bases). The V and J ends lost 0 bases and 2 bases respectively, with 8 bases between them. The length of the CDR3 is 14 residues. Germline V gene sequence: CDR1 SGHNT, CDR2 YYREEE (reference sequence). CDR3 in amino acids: CASSLDRFNTEAFF. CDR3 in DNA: TGTGCCAGCAGCTTGGACAGGTTCAACACTGAAGCTTTCTTT.

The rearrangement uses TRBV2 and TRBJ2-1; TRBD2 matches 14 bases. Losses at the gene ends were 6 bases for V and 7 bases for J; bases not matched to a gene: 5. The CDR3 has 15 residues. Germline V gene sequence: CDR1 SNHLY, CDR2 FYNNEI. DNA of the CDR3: TGTGCCAGCAGCTATGGACTAGCGGGGGGTAATGAGCAGTTCTTC. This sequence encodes CASSYGLAGGNEQFF.

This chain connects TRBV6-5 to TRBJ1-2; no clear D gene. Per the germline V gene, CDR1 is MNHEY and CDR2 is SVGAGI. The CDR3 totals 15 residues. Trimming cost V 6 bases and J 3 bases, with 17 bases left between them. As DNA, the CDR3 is TGTGCCAGCAGGCCCCTCCTCGGCGGACACTATGGCTACACCTTC. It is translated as CASRPLLGGHYGYTF.

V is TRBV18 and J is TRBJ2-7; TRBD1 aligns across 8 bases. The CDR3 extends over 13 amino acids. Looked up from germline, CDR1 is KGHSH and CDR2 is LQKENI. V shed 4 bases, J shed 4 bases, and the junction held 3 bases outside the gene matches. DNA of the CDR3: TGTGCCAGCTCACGACAGGGGTTTTACGAGCAGTACTTC. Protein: CASSRQGFYEQYF.

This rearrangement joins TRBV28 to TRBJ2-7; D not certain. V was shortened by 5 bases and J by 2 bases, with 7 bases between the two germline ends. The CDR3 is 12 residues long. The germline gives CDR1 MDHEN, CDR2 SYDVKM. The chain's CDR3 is CASSAPTYEQYF. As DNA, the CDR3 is TGTGCCAGCAGTGCGCCCACCTACGAGCAGTACTTC.